The table lists the clone carrying this T cell receptor beta chain with a count of one. The data stem from a study of T cell changes during pregnancy in multiple sclerosis. Here immunoSEQ multiplex PCR was the method, and the copy in TCRdb shows in-frame clones only, minus some. The sample carries 35,000 to 45,000 clones, 85% to 90% recorded once. The sequencing here drew on CD4+ T cells from peripheral blood mononuclear cells, taken in the first trimester of pregnancy. The TCR sequence derives from a female donor with multiple sclerosis, enrolled in a pregnancy study.

Here the CDR3 DNA reads TGTGCCTGGAGTGCAACAGGGGCATCCTATGGCTACACCTTC. Translated: CAWSATGASYGYTF. The genes are TRBV30 and TRBJ1-2; 7 bases align to TRBD1. This CDR3 spans 14 amino acids. V was clipped by 1 base and J by 4 bases; unmatched bases: 6. CDR1 GTSNPN and CDR2 SVGIG come from the germline V gene (reference sequence).